The 24 T cell receptor beta chains below all came from one sample that was sequenced in a study of OX40 agonist ivuxolimab in advanced cancers. Profiled with immunoSEQ multiplex PCR; TCRdb holds only in-frame clones, not every one. The table lists under 80,000 clones, roughly 85% of them singletons, with roughly 2.2% in the top ten. Sequenced material: CD4+ or CD8+ T cells sorted from blood, taken in a trial of the OX40 agonist ivuxolimab. These receptors originate from an adult with an advanced solid tumor such as melanoma, head and neck, liver or kidney cancer.

This chain links TRBV28 with TRBJ1-3; 7 bases align to TRBD1. The germline V gene has CDR1 MDHEN and CDR2 SYDVKM. V lost 4 bases, J lost 4 bases, and 7 bases stayed unmatched. The CDR3 spans 15 residues. The CDR3 sequence: CASSWDLRGGNTIYF. The CDR3 coding sequence is TGTGCCAGCAGTTGGGACCTCAGGGGGGGAAACACCATATATTTT.

The gene calls are TRBV10-3 and TRBJ1-4; D perhaps matches TRBD1 (5 bases). Trimming shortened V by 9 bases and J by 6 bases, and 14 bases separated the two germline ends. The CDR3 contains 13 residues. The V gene's germline CDR1 is ENHRY and CDR2 SYGVKD. DNA for the CDR3: TGTGCCATTTCTAGACAGTCGGATGAAAAACTGTTTTTT. This encodes CAISRQSDEKLFF.

The chain links TRBV29-1 to TRBJ2-7, with D unclear. Germline assignment: CDR1 SQVTM and CDR2 ANQGSEA. V gave up 3 bases and J gave up 4 bases, with 7 bases separating them. This CDR3 region has 11 residues. The CDR3 DNA reads as TGCAGCGTTGAGGAAGGGTACGAGCAGTACTTC. Residues: CSVEEGYEQYF.

This chain joins TRBV18 and TRBJ2-1; D gene unclear. V was pared by 0 bases and J by 5 bases, with 5 bases between. This CDR3 contains 13 residues. Per germline, CDR1 KGHSH and CDR2 LQKENI. CDR3 protein: CASSPPRNNEQFF. The CDR3 bases are TGTGCCAGCTCACCACCCAGAAACAATGAGCAGTTCTTC.

The gene calls are TRBV9 and TRBJ2-5; D is perhaps TRBD2 (5 bases). The CDR3 has 14 amino acids. Germline CDR1 reads SGDLS; CDR2 reads YYNGEE. Trimming pared 0 bases from V and 2 bases from J, leaving 8 bases between. As DNA, the CDR3 is TGTGCCAGCAGCGTAGGGCGCGGGCAAGAGACCCAGTACTTC. Its protein product is CASSVGRGQETQYF.

This clone has just a few counts. This chain links TRBV5-8 with TRBJ1-6, with D maybe TRBD1 (5 bases). Germline CDR1 and CDR2: SGHTS and YDEGEE. The CDR3 has 14 residues. V was shortened by 7 bases and J by 3 bases, with 11 bases between the two germline ends. CDR3 sequence reads: CASGRRGYNSPLHF. The CDR3, as DNA: TGTGCCAGCGGACGTAGGGGCTATAATTCACCCCTCCACTTT.

V is TRBV28 and J is TRBJ2-2; maybe TRBD1 (6 bases). V was shortened by 8 bases and J by 4 bases, with 14 bases between the two germline ends. The CDR3 length is 14 residues. Germline CDR1 MDHEN, CDR2 SYDVKM. CDR3 protein: CASETGKGTGELFF. Written as DNA, the CDR3 is TGTGCCAGCGAAACAGGGAAAGGCACCGGGGAGCTGTTTTTT.

The table lists this clone with a count of one. This chain joins TRBV18 and TRBJ2-6; tentative D call: TRBD2 (6 bases). Germline V gene data show CDR1 as KGHSH and CDR2 as LQKENI. The CDR3 length is 18 residues. Trimming left V 5 bases short and J 5 bases short, with 22 bases between. CDR3 coding DNA: TGTGCCAGCTCATTAGGGGAGGACATTTACAGTCGGGCCAACGTCCTGACTTTC. Amino acids: CASSLGEDIYSRANVLTF.

The chain uses TRBV6-1 and TRBJ1-1; 8 nucleotides align to TRBD1. V dropped 6 bases and J dropped 4; count of bases not matched to a gene: 10. This CDR3 has 15 amino acids. CDR1 and CDR2 (germline): MNHNS, SASEGT. This CDR3 is CASRAPGGVGTEAFF. CDR3 sequence (DNA): TGTGCCAGCAGGGCTCCAGGGGGCGTGGGCACTGAAGCTTTCTTT.

The V call is TRBV29-1, the J call TRBJ2-1; no clear D gene. V was pared by 7 bases and J by 6 bases, with 10 bases between. The germline V gene encodes CDR1 SQVTM and CDR2 ANQGSEA. This CDR3 comprises 11 residues. CDR3 protein: CSAGWGNEQFF. CDR3 DNA: TGCAGCGCCGGGTGGGGCAATGAGCAGTTCTTC.

The chain couples TRBV30 to TRBJ1-1; 8 nucleotides match TRBD1. V shed 3 bases and J 0 bases; nucleotides not matched to a gene: 6. Germline lookup yields CDR1 GTSNPN and CDR2 SVGIG (reference sequence). The CDR3 has 15 residues. In DNA form, the CDR3 reads TGTGCCTGGAGGGCGACAGGGGCGATGAACACTGAAGCTTTCTTT. Its translation: CAWRATGAMNTEAFF.

J is TRBJ2-7 and V is TRBV6-5; 9 bases line up with TRBD1. Germline V CDR1 and CDR2: MNHEY, SVGAGI. The CDR3 has 15 amino acids. V shed 4 bases, J shed 2 bases, and the junction held 6 bases outside the gene matches. CDR3 sequence (DNA): TGTGCCAGCAGTTTCGAGACAGGGGGGGCCTACGAGCAGTACTTC. Residues: CASSFETGGAYEQYF.

J is TRBJ1-6 and V is TRBV5-6; a possible D gene is TRBD1 (6 bases). The germline gives CDR1 SGHDT, CDR2 YYEEEE. V lost 4 bases and J 8 bases, leaving 13 bases between the germline ends. The CDR3 is made up of 14 amino acids. The DNA for the CDR3 is TGTGCCAGCAGCCCGGGGGGCGCGTATTCACCCCTCCACTTT. Residues: CASSPGGAYSPLHF. The complete variable domain, with remaining parts taken from reference TRBV5-6 and TRBJ1-6, reads DAGVTQSPTHLIKTRGQQVTLRCSPKSGHDTVSWYQQALGQGPQFIFQYYEEEERQRGNFPDRFSGHQFPNYSSELNVNALLLGDSALYLCASSPGGAYSPLHFGNGTRLTVT.

This sequence joins TRBV7-2 and TRBJ2-2, with a possible D match to TRBD2 (6 bases). Deletions cut 1 base from V and 5 bases from J, with 20 bases between. The CDR3 is made up of 18 amino acids. Germline V gene data show CDR1 as SGHTA and CDR2 as FQGNSA. This CDR3 reads CASSLVLIRGTGTGELFF. The CDR3 coding sequence is TGTGCCAGCAGCTTAGTTTTAATTCGGGGGACGGGGACCGGGGAGCTGTTTTTT.

The V gene is TRBV7-2, the J gene TRBJ2-1; D is perhaps TRBD2 (6 bases). The CDR3 extends over 14 amino acids. Germline V gives CDR1 SGHTA, CDR2 FQGNSA. Between the trimmed V and J ends, which lost 3 bases and 8 bases, there was a span of 14 bases. The CDR3 sequence is CASSFAGGRDEQFF. In DNA, the CDR3 is TGTGCCAGCAGCTTTGCCGGAGGGCGGGATGAGCAGTTCTTC.

This clone was seen more than once but under ten times. At the DNA level, this CDR3 is encoded by other sequences in the same sample as well. The rearrangement links TRBV18 to TRBJ2-2; D is undetermined. V lost 0 bases to trimming and J lost 1 base, with 0 bases between them. The CDR3 spans 13 residues. In germline, CDR1 is KGHSH, CDR2 LQKENI. CDR3 bases: TGTGCCAGCTCACCACCGAACACCGGGGAGCTGTTTTTT. Protein: CASSPPNTGELFF.

V usage is TRBV28 and J usage is TRBJ2-5; D possibly corresponds to TRBD1 (5 bases). Germline assignment: CDR1 MDHEN and CDR2 SYDVKM. Trimming left V 6 bases short and J 3 bases short, with 11 bases between. The CDR3 loop spans 13 amino acids. DNA for the CDR3: TGTGCCAGCAGGGTAGGACACGAAGAGACCCAGTACTTC. Protein: CASRVGHEETQYF.

V usage is TRBV5-1 and J usage is TRBJ2-7, with no clear D. V was pared by 0 bases and J by 3 bases, with 13 bases between. The CDR3 length is 15 residues. Germline V gene data show CDR1 as SGHRS and CDR2 as YFSETQ. CDR3 nucleotide sequence: TGCGCCAGCAGCTTGGTGTCGTCGACACTCTACGAGCAGTACTTC. This encodes CASSLVSSTLYEQYF.

This sequence joins TRBV7-3 and TRBJ1-3; 9 bases agree with TRBD1. This CDR3 region has 19 residues. Germline trimming cut 0 bases from V and 1 base from J; bases unmatched to any gene: 10. Germline values: CDR1 SGHTA, CDR2 FQGTGA. The CDR3 sequence is CASSLTGTGSSLSGNTIYF. CDR3 nucleotide sequence: TGTGCCAGCAGCTTAACCGGGACAGGGTCCTCGTTATCTGGAAACACCATATATTTT.

This chain connects TRBV6-5 to TRBJ1-4, with no clear D. V was trimmed by 0 bases and J by 7 bases, leaving 6 bases between them. This CDR3 comprises 13 residues. CDR1 and CDR2 from the germline V gene are MNHEY and SVGAGI. CDR3 in amino acids: CASSYSKGEKLFF. CDR3 bases: TGTGCCAGCAGTTACTCTAAGGGTGAAAAACTGTTTTTT.

The rearrangement uses TRBV16 and TRBJ2-7, with 10 bases identical to TRBD2. CDR1 and CDR2 from the germline V gene are KGHSY and FQNENV. The V segment lost 2 bases and the J segment 2 bases; nucleotides outside the gene matches: 0. The CDR3 contains 14 residues. For the CDR3, the DNA is TGTGCCAGCAGCCAACTAGCGGGGGCCTACGAGCAGTACTTC. As protein: CASSQLAGAYEQYF.

The chain uses TRBV5-1 and TRBJ2-7; no clear D gene. CDR1 and CDR2 (germline): SGHRS, YFSETQ. The CDR3 runs to 15 residues. V dropped 0 bases and J dropped 0 bases, with 10 bases sitting between them. CDR3: CASSLGSLSSYEQYF. The CDR3, as DNA: TGCGCCAGCAGCTTGGGGTCTTTGAGCTCCTACGAGCAGTACTTC.

J is TRBJ1-6 and V is TRBV5-1; TRBD1 matches 11 bases. The J segment lost 0 bases and the V segment lost 4 bases, leaving 9 bases of the junction unmatched. Per germline, CDR1 SGHRS and CDR2 YFSETQ. The CDR3 runs to 19 residues. The CDR3 spells CASSADGQGAFSYNSPLHF. Written as DNA, the CDR3 is TGCGCCAGCAGCGCGGACGGACAGGGGGCCTTCTCCTATAATTCACCCCTCCACTTT.

The CDR3 region is CASIQRCFGSTDTQYF. The DNA for the CDR3 is TGTGCCAGCATCCAGAGGTGTTTCGGGAGCACAGATACGCAGTATTTT. V and J are TRBV21-1 and TRBJ2-3; the table's TRBD2 call for D was not verified on the DNA. TRBV21-1 is a pseudogene locus. The CDR3 is made up of 16 amino acids.